The sequence of this T cell receptor (beta chain) was determined in a study of OX40 agonist ivuxolimab in advanced cancers. This CDR3 contains 14 residues. V trimming: 6 bases; J trimming: 3 bases; junction bases outside the gene matches: 5. Germline CDR1 and CDR2: SNHLY and FYNNEI. The assay was immunoSEQ multiplex PCR, and TCRdb's table has in-frame clones only and misses some. The sample includes about 63,000 clones, 85% to 90% of them seen just once. The J gene is TRBJ2-7, the V gene TRBV2, with TRBD1 matching over 10 bases. This sample comprised CD4+ or CD8+ T cells sorted from blood, obtained in a trial of the OX40 agonist ivuxolimab. This TCR derives from an adult with an advanced solid tumor such as melanoma, head and neck, liver or kidney cancer. For the CDR3, the DNA is TGTGCCAGCAGGCCGGGACAGGGGATCTACGAGCAGTACTTC. Encoded protein: CASRPGQGIYEQYF.